This T cell receptor beta chain stems from a study of T cell changes during pregnancy in multiple sclerosis. Generated by immunoSEQ multiplex PCR, the TCRdb table keeps only in-frame clones and is missing some. The sample lists tens of thousands of clones; about 93% were seen once. This clone was counted only a few times. CDR3 size: 13 residues. The receptor was isolated from a female donor with multiple sclerosis, enrolled in a pregnancy study. This chain connects TRBV21-1 to TRBJ1-5. TRBV21-1 is an annotated pseudogene. The source was CD4+ T cells from peripheral blood mononuclear cells, collected after pregnancy. The DNA of the CDR3 is TGTGCCAGCAGCAGGGAGAAAAATCAGCCCCAGCATTTT. Amino acids: CASSREKNQPQHF.